The rows below give T cell receptor beta chains drawn from one sample of a study of T-cell memory formation after mild COVID-19. One entry per CDR3 protein, called by TCRdb with MiXCR from the 5' RACE reads. The sample includes 350,000 to 500,000 distinct CDR3 sequences, less than 25% of them seen just once. Sequences were obtained from PBMCs or a T cell subset sorted from them (not recorded which). The receptor source for this set is an adult woman who had mild COVID-19 (a few samples of this study predate the infection). Cell type and time point are not known. The CDR3 runs from the conserved cysteine through the conserved F or W. A D gene is named only where the DNA matches it firmly. Size is stated for part of the rows, as once, few or many counts, or as a class when the clone is expanded.

V gene,J gene,D gene,clone size,CDR3 protein,CDR3 DNA
TRBV6-2/TRBV6-3,TRBJ2-3,NA,NA,CASRLSHTDTQYF,TGTGCCAGCAGACTTAGCCACACAGATACGCAGTATTTT
TRBV10-3,TRBJ2-5,NA,few,CAISESQANQETQYF,TGTGCCATCAGTGAGTCGCAGGCCAACCAAGAGACCCAGTACTTC
TRBV12-3/TRBV12-4,TRBJ2-1,NA,few,CASSQGGPYNEQFF,TGTGCCAGCAGCCAAGGGGGACCGTACAATGAGCAGTTCTTC
TRBV12-3/TRBV12-4,TRBJ2-7,NA,NA,CASSPSRGGLLLSYEQYF,TGTGCCAGCAGCCCCTCGAGGGGGGGTCTCCTCCTTTCCTACGAGCAGTACTTC
TRBV7-3,TRBJ2-5,TRBD2,NA,CASSLNLAGGTQYF,TGTGCCAGCAGCTTAAACCTAGCGGGAGGGACCCAGTACTTC
TRBV29-1,TRBJ1-1,TRBD1,few,CSVEEDRDWAFF,TGCAGCGTTGAAGAGGACAGGGACTGGGCTTTCTTT
TRBV12-3/TRBV12-4,TRBJ1-5,NA,NA,CASSFGVGDQPQHF,TGTGCCAGCAGTTTCGGGGTGGGGGATCAGCCCCAGCATTTT
TRBV14,TRBJ1-4,NA,few,CASSLWGTNEKLFF,TGTGCCAGCAGCCTATGGGGAACTAATGAAAAACTGTTTTTT
TRBV12-3/TRBV12-4,TRBJ2-7,NA,few,CASSSSWKGYEQYF,TGTGCCAGCAGTTCATCCTGGAAGGGTTACGAGCAGTACTTC
TRBV19,TRBJ2-1,NA,NA,CASSIPGSVHEQFF,TGTGCCAGTAGTATACCCGGGAGTGTGCATGAGCAGTTCTTC
TRBV7-2,TRBJ2-7,NA,few,CASSDNPPYEQYF,TGTGCCAGCAGCGATAACCCTCCCTACGAGCAGTACTTC
TRBV12-3/TRBV12-4,TRBJ2-3,NA,NA,CASSLGWGTADTQYF,TGTGCCAGCAGTCTCGGATGGGGGACCGCAGATACGCAGTATTTT
TRBV4-1,TRBJ1-2,NA,NA,CASSQDYSQPLNYGYTF,TGCGCCAGCAGCCAAGATTATTCGCAGCCTCTTAACTATGGCTACACCTTC
TRBV24-1,TRBJ2-7,TRBD1,few,CATSRDRGAEQYF,TGTGCCACCAGCCGGGACAGGGGGGCCGAGCAGTACTTC
TRBV5-1,TRBJ2-7,TRBD1,few,CASSLELAGTGTTLEQYF,TGCGCCAGCAGCTTGGAACTTGCGGGGACAGGGACAACCCTCGAGCAGTACTTC
TRBV7-6,TRBJ2-3,TRBD1,NA,CASSGQGGISRTDTQYF,TGTGCCAGCAGCGGCCAAGGGGGCATCTCTCGAACAGATACGCAGTATTTT
TRBV11-2,TRBJ2-2,NA,NA,CASRTDLLNTGELFF,TGTGCCAGCAGGACGGATCTACTGAACACCGGGGAGCTGTTTTTT
TRBV15,TRBJ1-4,NA,NA,CATSRGSGEKLFF,TGTGCCACCAGCAGAGGCAGCGGTGAAAAACTGTTTTTT
TRBV5-1,TRBJ1-2,NA,NA,CASSLGELSYGYTF,TGCGCCAGCAGCTTGGGGGAGTTGAGCTATGGCTACACCTTC
TRBV19,TRBJ1-6,TRBD1,NA,CASRPGQRHSPLHF,TGTGCCAGTAGACCGGGACAGCGTCATTCACCCCTCCACTTT
TRBV7-3,TRBJ2-3,TRBD2,NA,CASSLSLERGTDTQYF,TGTGCCAGCAGCTTAAGTCTGGAGCGGGGAACAGATACGCAGTATTTT
TRBV7-3,TRBJ2-2,NA,few,CASSLMVGATNTGELFF,TGTGCCAGCAGCTTAATGGTGGGAGCGACGAACACCGGGGAGCTGTTTTTT
TRBV6-2/TRBV6-3,TRBJ1-2,TRBD1,NA,CASSYGTAKNYGYTF,TGTGCCAGCAGTTACGGGACAGCAAAAAACTATGGCTACACCTTC
TRBV29-1,TRBJ1-1,NA,NA,CSVGGRNWNTEAFF,TGCAGCGTTGGAGGGCGGAACTGGAACACTGAAGCTTTCTTT
TRBV2,TRBJ2-7,NA,few,CASSPDTQTRYEQYF,TGTGCCAGCAGTCCGGACACTCAGACAAGATACGAGCAGTACTTC
TRBV7-2,TRBJ2-2,NA,NA,CASSYWGSNTGELFF,TGTGCCAGCAGCTACTGGGGGTCGAACACCGGGGAGCTGTTTTTT
TRBV30,TRBJ1-1,TRBD1,NA,CAWRLTGGFAEAFF,TGTGCCTGGAGGCTCACAGGGGGGTTCGCTGAAGCTTTCTTT
TRBV29-1,TRBJ2-3,NA,few,CSVELGVTDTQYF,TGCAGCGTTGAGTTGGGGGTAACAGATACGCAGTATTTT
TRBV5-5,TRBJ2-2,NA,few,CASQARSGTGELFF,TGTGCCAGCCAGGCCAGGAGCGGCACCGGGGAGCTGTTTTTT
TRBV4-3,TRBJ2-7,TRBD2,few,CASSQDLLAGVLSEQYF,TGCGCCAGCAGCCAAGATCTCCTAGCGGGAGTCTTGAGCGAGCAGTACTTC
TRBV4-2,TRBJ1-6,NA,NA,CASSPQGRGSNSPLHF,TGTGCCAGCAGCCCCCAGGGGAGAGGGAGTAATTCACCCCTCCACTTT
TRBV18,TRBJ2-1,NA,NA,CASSPEQQSSYNEQFF,TGTGCCAGCTCACCTGAACAGCAAAGCTCCTACAATGAGCAGTTCTTC
TRBV12-3/TRBV12-4,TRBJ1-1,NA,few,CASSPSTGSTEAFF,TGTGCCAGCAGTCCCTCGACAGGAAGCACTGAAGCTTTCTTT
TRBV9,TRBJ2-3,NA,many,CASSVEGGAPDTQYF,TGTGCCAGCAGCGTAGAGGGGGGGGCCCCAGATACGCAGTATTTT
TRBV29-1,TRBJ2-1,NA,NA,CSVGSAGSYNEQFF,TGCAGCGTTGGGTCAGCGGGCTCCTACAATGAGCAGTTCTTC
TRBV5-6,TRBJ2-5,NA,many,CASSLVPGMQGKTQYF,TGTGCCAGCAGCTTGGTTCCTGGAATGCAAGGGAAGACCCAGTACTTC
TRBV25-1,TRBJ2-5,NA,few,CASSRHKGLPGETQYF,TGTGCCAGCAGTCGTCACAAGGGATTACCGGGAGAGACCCAGTACTTC
TRBV20-1,TRBJ2-2,NA,few,CSARPSGLNTGELFF,TGCAGTGCTAGACCGAGCGGGCTGAACACCGGGGAGCTGTTTTTT
TRBV20-1,TRBJ2-7,NA,NA,CSASKYRDTTYEQYF,TGCAGTGCTAGTAAATATCGGGACACCACCTACGAGCAGTACTTC
TRBV4-2,TRBJ2-7,TRBD2,NA,CASSPGTSGGFEQYF,TGTGCCAGCAGCCCTGGAACTAGCGGGGGCTTCGAGCAGTACTTC
TRBV5-1,TRBJ2-7,NA,NA,CASSLSPGSSYEQYF,TGCGCCAGCAGCTTGAGCCCGGGGAGCTCCTACGAGCAGTACTTC
TRBV7-9,TRBJ2-1,NA,many,CASSLETYNEQFF,TGTGCCAGCAGCTTAGAGACTTACAATGAGCAGTTCTTC
TRBV3-1,TRBJ1-2,TRBD1,few,CASRDRNLYGYTF,TGTGCCAGTCGGGACAGGAACCTTTATGGCTACACCTTC
TRBV15,TRBJ2-3,TRBD2,few,CATSSPRTSGTDTQYF,TGTGCCACCAGCAGCCCCCGGACTAGCGGCACAGATACGCAGTATTTT
TRBV5-5,TRBJ1-5,TRBD1,NA,CASSFLPGGAGQPQHF,TGTGCCAGCAGCTTTCTCCCAGGGGGCGCCGGCCAGCCCCAGCATTTT
TRBV30,TRBJ2-4,NA,NA,CAWSVMGDIQYF,TGTGCCTGGAGTGTAATGGGAGACATTCAGTACTTC
TRBV20-1,TRBJ1-5,NA,few,CSAVGQIGPQHF,TGCAGTGCTGTTGGACAGATCGGGCCCCAGCATTTT